The clone carrying this T cell receptor beta chain was observed many times. Its antigen is undetermined. Eligible hyperthyroidism cases comprised new diagnoses of under 2 months' duration in individuals aged 18 to 65. Diagnosis was based on clinical symptoms, serum thyroxine, TRAb, thyroid ultrasound and orbital computed tomography. The sample is drawn from a study of Graves' ophthalmopathy and Graves' hyperthyroidism. The study, taken as a whole, reports: Detected in blood as well were most expanded thyroid clonotypes with frequency above 0.001.

Per the germline V gene, CDR1 is SNHLY and CDR2 is FYNNEI. V was trimmed by 3 bases and J by 3 bases, leaving 12 bases between them. The CDR3 has 15 amino acids. RNA transcripts provided the template for amplifying TCR beta CDR3 regions. Amplification began with first-round RT-PCR using HTBI primers, then second-round multiplex PCR was performed. TCRdb called the multiplex PCR reads again in MiXCR, with one record for every CDR3 protein. The profile covers roughly 600,000 distinct CDR3 sequences, with approximately 35% appearing a single time and roughly 4.5% taken by the ten largest. The chain joins TRBV2 to TRBJ1-5; tentatively, D is TRBD1 (5 bases). The clonotype comes from an adult man with Graves' hyperthyroidism. The specimen sequenced was peripheral blood or thyroid tissue (not recorded which). For the CDR3, the DNA is TGTGCCAGCAGTGATCACGGAGGGGCCAATCAGCCCCAGCATTTT. It yields the protein CASSDHGGANQPQHF.